Following are 2 T cell receptor beta chains from one sample sequenced in a study of human T cells and chemical hapten exposure. The study extracted total RNA from unfractionated whole blood. Individual cDNA molecules (in the library) carried attached unique molecular identifiers. TCRdb reprocessed the reads with MiXCR, giving one entry per CDR3 protein. Of 100,000 to 150,000 distinct CDR3 sequences listed, 8.5% to 9% are singletons. The sequenced sample consisted of whole blood. These TCRs come from a human donor in good health. Some clones in this sample may be carry-over from other donors' samples.

This clonotype was picked up a small number of times. The chain employs TRBV10-3 and TRBJ1-1; TRBD1 aligns across 8 bases. CDR1 is ENHRY and CDR2 is SYGVKD in the germline V gene. The CDR3 runs to 14 residues. V shed 3 bases, J shed 4 bases, and the junction held 4 bases outside the gene matches. CDR3 sequence reads: CAISDWTGSTEAFF. The CDR3 nucleotides are TGTGCCATCAGTGACTGGACAGGGTCCACTGAAGCTTTCTTT.

The chain joins TRBV5-1 to TRBJ2-2; TRBD2 matches at 8 bases. This CDR3 has 14 residues. Germline CDR1 and CDR2: SGHRS and YFSETQ. J gave up 1 base and V 5 bases, and 1 base lay outside the gene matches. The CDR3 is CASRTSENTGELFF. Here the CDR3 DNA reads TGCGCCAGCAGGACTAGCGAGAACACCGGGGAGCTGTTTTTT.